Below are 20 T cell receptor beta chains sequenced from a single sample in a study of cytomegalovirus exposure and HLA in healthy donors. It was with 60 Vbeta and 13 Jbeta primers that the PCR ran. The method was immunoSEQ multiplex PCR; TCRdb's version includes in-frame clones alone and lacks a portion of them. The sample includes around 150,000 clones, approximately 72% of them seen just once. Sequenced material: PBMCs. The receptor source for this set is a middle-aged man in good health and CMV-seropositive.

The J gene is TRBJ2-1, the V gene TRBV12-2; the D segment call TRBD1 is taken from the table without a DNA check. TRBV12-2 is designated a pseudogene. This CDR3 has 16 residues. As DNA, the CDR3 is TGTGCAAGTCGCTTAGGCTCCAGGGGCTCCTACAATGAGCAGTTCTTC. Residues: CASRLGSRGSYNEQFF.

The chain employs TRBV10-3 and TRBJ2-2; 10 positions match TRBD1. CDR1 and CDR2 from the germline V gene are ENHRY and SYGVKD. The CDR3 has 14 amino acids. V gave up 6 bases and J gave up 5 bases; unmatched junction bases: 3. DNA for the CDR3: TGTGCCATCAGGGGACAGGGGTGGACCGGGGAGCTGTTTTTT. Its translation is CAIRGQGWTGELFF.

This sequence joins TRBV30 and TRBJ1-5, with D perhaps matching TRBD1 (6 bases). The germline V gene has CDR1 GTSNPN and CDR2 SVGIG (reference sequence). The CDR3 has 13 amino acids. V dropped 3 bases and J dropped 7 bases, with 13 bases sitting between them. Here the CDR3 DNA reads TGTGCCTGGAGCTACTCAGGGGACCAGCCCCAGCATTTT. Translating it yields CAWSYSGDQPQHF.

DNA of the CDR3: TGCGCCAGCAGCTCCTTTTGGACTAGCGGGCGTCCCTACGAGCAGTACTTC. This gives the protein CASSSFWTSGRPYEQYF. This chain uses TRBV5-1 with TRBJ2-7; TRBD2 matches at 11 bases. The germline CDR1 and CDR2 sequences are SGHRS and YFSETQ. J gave up 2 bases and V 3 bases, and 10 bases lay outside the gene matches. The CDR3 is made up of 17 amino acids.

This sequence joins TRBV10-3 and TRBJ2-3; 7 bases match TRBD1. The CDR3 loop spans 15 amino acids. CDR1 and CDR2 from the germline V gene are ENHRY and SYGVKD. V lost 6 bases, J lost 0 bases, and 6 bases stayed unmatched. The CDR3 reads CAIRGDSPSTDTQYF. DNA of the CDR3: TGTGCCATCAGGGGGGACAGTCCTAGCACAGATACGCAGTATTTT.

This clone has a single count. The chain links TRBV4-1 to TRBJ2-7; a possible D gene is TRBD1 (6 bases). This CDR3 spans 17 amino acids. Trimming cost V 0 bases and J 0 bases, with 15 bases left between them. Germline V gene lookup returns CDR1 MGHRA and CDR2 YSYEKL. The CDR3 sequence is CASSQEGSRTDSYEQYF. The DNA of the CDR3 is TGCGCCAGCAGCCAAGAGGGGTCGAGGACAGACTCCTACGAGCAGTACTTC.

Only one count was recorded for this clone. The chain recombines TRBV5-1 with TRBJ1-4; D might be TRBD1 (6 bases). Trimming left V 5 bases short and J 2 bases short, with 13 bases between. Germline assignment: CDR1 SGHRS and CDR2 YFSETQ. The CDR3 consists of 15 residues. In DNA form, the CDR3 reads TGCGCCAGCAGGCCTGACAGGATTACTAATGAAAAACTGTTTTTT. Amino acid sequence: CASRPDRITNEKLFF. Using reference TRBV5-1 and TRBJ1-4 for the parts outside the CDR3, the full variable domain is KAGVTQTPRYLIKTRGQQVTLSCSPISGHRSVSWYQQTPGQGLQFLFEYFSETQRNKGNFPGRFSGRQFSNSRSEMNVSTLELGDSALYLCASRPDRITNEKLFFGSGTQLSVL.

V gene TRBV5-6 combines with J gene TRBJ2-7, with 9 bases matching TRBD1. J lost 2 bases, V lost 8 bases, and 11 bases had no gene match. Germline values: CDR1 SGHDT, CDR2 YYEEEE. This CDR3 region has 15 residues. CDR3 residues: CASIQTGGPTYEQYF. The CDR3 region has the DNA TGTGCCAGTATACAGACAGGGGGACCTACCTACGAGCAGTACTTC.

V is TRBV19 and J is TRBJ2-1; perhaps TRBD2 as D (5 bases). Germline values: CDR1 LNHDA, CDR2 SQIVND (reference sequence). This CDR3 contains 13 residues. Trimming took off 5 bases at V and 7 bases at J, with 12 bases between the two ends. The CDR3 DNA reads TGTGCCAGTAGTCGGGAAGGTCAGAATGAGCAGTTCTTC. Translating gives CASSREGQNEQFF.

The V and J genes are TRBV6-5 and TRBJ2-5, with 8 bases matching TRBD2. Germline CDR1 reads MNHEY; CDR2 reads SVGAGI. CDR3 length: 14 amino acids. V shed 8 bases and J 2 bases; nucleotides not matched to a gene: 7. DNA of the CDR3: TGTGCCAGCGGGGGGACTAGATCACAAGAGACCCAGTACTTC. Amino acid sequence: CASGGTRSQETQYF.

This clone is a singleton in its sample. The chain uses TRBV6-5 and TRBJ1-5; the D is unclear. Trimming cost V 7 bases and J 1 base, with 14 bases left between them. Germline CDR1 and CDR2: MNHEY and SVGAGI. The CDR3 has 15 residues. The CDR3 protein is CASIIRGMSNQPQHF. CDR3 coding DNA: TGTGCCAGCATAATACGGGGAATGAGCAATCAGCCCCAGCATTTT.

This sequence joins TRBV10-2 and TRBJ2-7, with D perhaps TRBD1 (5 bases). CDR1 WSHSY and CDR2 SAAADI come from the germline V gene. V was shortened by 3 bases and J by 2 bases, with 11 bases between the two germline ends. This CDR3 is built from 14 residues. The CDR3 sequence: CASSEGQGPYEQYF. In DNA, the CDR3 is TGCGCCAGCAGTGAAGGCCAGGGTCCCTACGAGCAGTACTTC.

The rearrangement uses TRBV19 and TRBJ1-2; D remains ambiguous. Between the trimmed V and J ends, which lost 3 bases and 4 bases, there was a span of 9 bases. Germline-derived CDR1 and CDR2 are LNHDA and SQIVND (reference sequence). This CDR3 contains 13 residues. The CDR3 is CASSINRGYGYTF. The CDR3 coding sequence is TGTGCCAGTAGTATTAATCGCGGCTATGGCTACACCTTC.

This chain joins TRBV19 and TRBJ1-5, with 7 bases matching TRBD1. The J segment lost 4 bases and the V segment lost 9 bases, leaving 6 bases of the junction unmatched. This CDR3 spans 13 amino acids. From germline, CDR1 is LNHDA and CDR2 SQIVND (reference sequence). The CDR3 DNA sequence: TGTGCCAGCGTCGACAGGGAAAATCAGCCCCAGCATTTT. Its translation: CASVDRENQPQHF.

The rearrangement joins TRBV10-3 to TRBJ1-3; TRBD1 matches at 10 bases. J was trimmed by 0 bases and V by 5 bases; bases with no gene match: 4. Germline CDR1 is ENHRY and CDR2 is SYGVKD. The CDR3 runs 16 residues. The CDR3 loop is CAISQRTGGSGNTIYF. CDR3 sequence (DNA): TGTGCCATCAGTCAAAGGACAGGGGGCTCTGGAAACACCATATATTTT.

This clone has a single count. The rearrangement links TRBV25-1 to TRBJ1-4, with a weak D call TRBD1 (5 bases). V lost 7 bases, J lost 2 bases, and 11 bases lay in between. The CDR3 runs 14 residues. The germline gives CDR1 MGHDK, CDR2 SYGVNS. CDR3 nucleotides: TGTGCCAGCAAAATGCCAGGGACTAATGAAAAACTGTTTTTT. Its protein product is CASKMPGTNEKLFF.

The V and J genes are TRBV13 and TRBJ2-7, with D maybe TRBD1 (6 bases). The CDR3 consists of 17 residues. Trimming left V 3 bases short and J 2 bases short, with 20 bases between. Per the germline V gene, CDR1 is PRHDT and CDR2 is FYEKMQ (reference sequence). In DNA, the CDR3 is TGTGCCAGCAGCTTCCTGACAGGAAGGTCCCCGACCTACGAGCAGTACTTC. Translating it yields CASSFLTGRSPTYEQYF. Complete variable domain (other parts from reference TRBV13 and TRBJ2-7): AAGVIQSPRHLIKEKRETATLKCYPIPRHDTVYWYQQGPGQDPQFLISFYEKMQSDKGSIPDRFSAQQFSDYHSELNMSSLELGDSALYFCASSFLTGRSPTYEQYFGPGTRLTVT.

The chain joins TRBV11-2 to TRBJ2-6; 7 bases match TRBD2. Germline V gives CDR1 SGHAT, CDR2 FQNNGV. This CDR3 comprises 18 residues. Losses at the gene ends were 1 base for V and 2 bases for J; bases not matched to a gene: 8. DNA for the CDR3: TGTGCCAGCAGCTTAGGGCAAACGGGAGGTGCTGGGGCCAACGTCCTGACTTTC. This codes for CASSLGQTGGAGANVLTF.

The sample holds one count of this clone. The chain couples TRBV9 to TRBJ1-2, with a weak D call TRBD1 (5 bases). This CDR3 has 14 residues. Deletions cut 0 bases from V and 4 bases from J, with 10 bases between. CDR1 is SGDLS and CDR2 is YYNGEE in the germline V gene. The CDR3 DNA reads as TGTGCCAGCAGCGTAGCACGGACACCCTATGGCTACACCTTC. Amino acid sequence: CASSVARTPYGYTF.

The chain uses TRBV6-6 and TRBJ1-6; 7 bases match TRBD1. From germline, CDR1 is MNHNY and CDR2 SVGAGI (reference sequence). The CDR3 extends over 15 amino acids. The V gene end was trimmed by 2 bases and the J gene end by 3 bases; junction bases not matched to a gene: 1. CDR3 protein: CASSYRDSYNSPLHF. In nucleotides, the CDR3 is TGTGCCAGCAGTTACCGGGACAGCTATAATTCACCCCTCCACTTT.